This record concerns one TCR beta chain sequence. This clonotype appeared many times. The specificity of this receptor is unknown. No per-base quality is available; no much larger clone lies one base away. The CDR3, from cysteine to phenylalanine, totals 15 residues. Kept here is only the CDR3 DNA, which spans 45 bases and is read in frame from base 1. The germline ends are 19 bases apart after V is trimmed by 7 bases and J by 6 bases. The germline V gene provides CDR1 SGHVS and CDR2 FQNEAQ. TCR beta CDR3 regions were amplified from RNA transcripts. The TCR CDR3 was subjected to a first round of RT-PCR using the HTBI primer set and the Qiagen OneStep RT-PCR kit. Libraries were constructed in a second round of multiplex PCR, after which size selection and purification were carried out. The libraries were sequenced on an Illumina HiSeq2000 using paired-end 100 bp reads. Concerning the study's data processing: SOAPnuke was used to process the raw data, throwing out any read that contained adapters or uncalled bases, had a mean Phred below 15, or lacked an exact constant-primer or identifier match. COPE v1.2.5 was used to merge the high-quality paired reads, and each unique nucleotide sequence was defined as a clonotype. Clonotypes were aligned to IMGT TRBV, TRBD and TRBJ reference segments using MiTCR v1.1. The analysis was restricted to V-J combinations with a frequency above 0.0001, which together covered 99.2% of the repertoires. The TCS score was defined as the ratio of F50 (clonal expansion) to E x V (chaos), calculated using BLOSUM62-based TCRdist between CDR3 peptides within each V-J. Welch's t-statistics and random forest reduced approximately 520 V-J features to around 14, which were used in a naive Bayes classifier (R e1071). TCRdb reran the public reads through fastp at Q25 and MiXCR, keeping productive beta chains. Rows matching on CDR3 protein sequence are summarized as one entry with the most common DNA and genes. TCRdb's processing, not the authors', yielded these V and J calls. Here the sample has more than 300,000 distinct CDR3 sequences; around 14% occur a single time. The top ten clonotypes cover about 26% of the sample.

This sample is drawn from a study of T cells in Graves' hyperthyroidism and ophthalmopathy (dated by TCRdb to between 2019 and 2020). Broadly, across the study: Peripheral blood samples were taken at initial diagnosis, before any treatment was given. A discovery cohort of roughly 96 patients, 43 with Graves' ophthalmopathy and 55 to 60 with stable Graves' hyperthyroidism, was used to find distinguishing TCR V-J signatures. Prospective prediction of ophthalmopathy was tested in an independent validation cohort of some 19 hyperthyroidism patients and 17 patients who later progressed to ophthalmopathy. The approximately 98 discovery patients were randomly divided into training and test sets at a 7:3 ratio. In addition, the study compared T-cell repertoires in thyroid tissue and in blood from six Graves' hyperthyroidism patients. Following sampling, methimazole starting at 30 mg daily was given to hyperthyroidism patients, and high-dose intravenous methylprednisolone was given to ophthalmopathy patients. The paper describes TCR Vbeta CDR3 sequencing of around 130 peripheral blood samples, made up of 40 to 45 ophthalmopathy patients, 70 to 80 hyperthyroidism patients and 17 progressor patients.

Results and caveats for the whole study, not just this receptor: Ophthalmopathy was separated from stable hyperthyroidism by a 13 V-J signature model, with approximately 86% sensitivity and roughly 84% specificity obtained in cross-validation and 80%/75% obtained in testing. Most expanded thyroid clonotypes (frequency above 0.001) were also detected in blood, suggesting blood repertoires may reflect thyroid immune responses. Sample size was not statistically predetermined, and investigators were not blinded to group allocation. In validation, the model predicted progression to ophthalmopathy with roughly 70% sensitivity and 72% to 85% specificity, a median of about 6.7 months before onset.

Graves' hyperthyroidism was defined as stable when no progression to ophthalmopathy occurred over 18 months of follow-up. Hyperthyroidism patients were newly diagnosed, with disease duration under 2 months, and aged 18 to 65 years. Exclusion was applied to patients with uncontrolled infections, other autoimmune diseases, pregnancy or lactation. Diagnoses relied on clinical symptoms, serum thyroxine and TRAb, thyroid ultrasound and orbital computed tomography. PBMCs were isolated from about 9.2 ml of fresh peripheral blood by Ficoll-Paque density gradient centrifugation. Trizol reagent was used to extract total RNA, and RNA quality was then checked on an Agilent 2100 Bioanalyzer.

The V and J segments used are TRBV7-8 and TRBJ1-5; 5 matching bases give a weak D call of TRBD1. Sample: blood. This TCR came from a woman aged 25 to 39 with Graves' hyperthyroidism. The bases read TGTGCCAGCACTATTGGCAGGGATTTGGGTCAGCCCCAGCATTTT. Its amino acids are CASTIGRDLGQPQHF.